The entry below gives a single T cell receptor (beta chain) sequence along with its context. What this receptor recognizes is not known. The input lacks base qualities; no much larger clone sits a single base away. These data come from a study of CD8 T cells in ankylosing spondylitis (dated by TCRdb to about 2017). With regard to the full study: T cell receptor beta repertoires were profiled in healthy donors and ankylosing spondylitis patients so that disease-linked TCR variants could be found. The whole study cohort included over 85 healthy donors and around 25 ankylosing spondylitis patients. Peripheral blood was sampled, and synovial fluid was additionally collected from ankylosing spondylitis patients. What the work shows at the level of the full study, not this receptor alone: A TCR beta motif made up of 7 to 9 highly homologous amino acid variants appeared to be characteristic of blood from ankylosing spondylitis patients. Some of the motif variants had been reported before in the synovial fluid and blood of reactive arthritis patients, a finding that suggests common disease-initiation mechanisms. The disease-linked clones had a CD8+ phenotype and were found at relatively low frequencies in peripheral blood. According to the report, matched synovial fluid samples from ankylosing spondylitis patients were significantly enriched for the disease-linked clones.

The sample was run on an Illumina HiSeq 2500. TCR beta libraries were prepared by quantitative 5'-RACE with molecular barcodes. Regarding the original processing steps: A new computational method based on a probabilistic model of VDJ rearrangement was used to identify disease-linked TCR variants. The raw public data were reprocessed by TCRdb itself: fastp quality trimming at Q25, MiXCR clonotype calling, in-frame beta chains only. When rows share a CDR3 protein, they turn into one entry using the most common DNA and genes. The V and J calls shown here were made by TCRdb, not taken from the authors' results. A total of 150,000 to 200,000 distinct CDR3 sequences appear in this sample, 15% to 20% of them only once. Of the sample, roughly 7.7% is held by the ten largest clones. Sequenced: blood, either unsorted or a sorted T cell fraction (not recorded which). This sequence was found in a male donor with ankylosing spondylitis or in good health (not recorded which).

CDR3 sequence: CACTSGSKDTQYF. The nucleotide sequence reads as follows: TGTGCCTGTACTAGCGGGAGTAAAGATACGCAGTATTTT. The chain joins TRBV6-1 to TRBJ2-3; a stretch of 11 junction bases matches TRBD2. CDR1 and CDR2, looked up from the germline V gene, are MNHNS and SASEGT. Relative to germline, V is missing 11 bases and J is missing 5 bases, with 6 bases of the junction outside any gene match. Counted from cysteine to phenylalanine, this CDR3 has 13 amino acids. The sequence is cut down to CDR3 DNA, 39 bases in frame from base 1.